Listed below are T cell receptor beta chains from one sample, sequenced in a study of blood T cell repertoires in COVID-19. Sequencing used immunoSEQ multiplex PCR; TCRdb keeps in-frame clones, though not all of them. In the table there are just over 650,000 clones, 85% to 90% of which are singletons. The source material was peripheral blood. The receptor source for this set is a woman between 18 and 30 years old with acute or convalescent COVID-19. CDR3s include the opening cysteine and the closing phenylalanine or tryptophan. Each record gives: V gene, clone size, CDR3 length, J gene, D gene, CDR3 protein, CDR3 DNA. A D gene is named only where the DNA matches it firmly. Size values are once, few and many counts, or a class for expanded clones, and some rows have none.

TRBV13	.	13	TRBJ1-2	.	CASSPEAAHGYTF	TGTGCCAGCAGCCCCGAGGCGGCCCATGGCTACACCTTC
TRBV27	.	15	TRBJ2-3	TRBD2	CASSQNAGGADTQYF	TGTGCCAGCAGTCAGAACGCCGGGGGGGCAGATACGCAGTATTTT
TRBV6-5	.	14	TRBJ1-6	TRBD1	CACSPTGETSPLHF	TGTGCCTGCTCCCCGACAGGGGAAACTTCACCCCTCCACTTT
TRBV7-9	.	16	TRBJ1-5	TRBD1	CASSSLRQGLNQPQHF	TGTGCCAGCAGCTCCCTTCGACAGGGTCTCAATCAGCCCCAGCATTTT
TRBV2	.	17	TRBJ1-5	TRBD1	CASSVQGAQRSNQPQHF	TGTGCCAGCAGTGTGCAGGGGGCTCAAAGGTCCAATCAGCCCCAGCATTTT
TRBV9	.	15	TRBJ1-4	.	CASSVDPATNEKLFF	TGTGCCAGCAGCGTAGACCCGGCAACTAATGAAAAACTGTTTTTT
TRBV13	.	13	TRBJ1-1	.	CASIGGPNTEAFF	TGTGCCAGCATAGGAGGGCCGAACACTGAAGCTTTCTTT
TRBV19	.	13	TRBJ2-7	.	CASTPGQTYEQYF	TGTGCCAGTACCCCCGGACAGACCTACGAGCAGTACTTC
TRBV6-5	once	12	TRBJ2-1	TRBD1	CASSLRQGPKFF	TGTGCCAGCAGTCTGAGACAGGGCCCGAAGTTCTTC
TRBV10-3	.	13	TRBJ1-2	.	CAISQTATEVYTF	TGTGCCATCAGTCAGACAGCTACTGAGGTCTACACCTTC
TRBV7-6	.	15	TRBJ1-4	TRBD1	CASSAIGQGARKLFF	TGTGCCAGCAGCGCAATTGGACAGGGGGCGAGAAAACTGTTTTTT
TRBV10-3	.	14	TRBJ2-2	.	CAISGVGGPGELFF	TGTGCCATCAGTGGAGTGGGGGGGCCGGGGGAGCTGTTTTTT
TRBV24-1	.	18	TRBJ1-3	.	CATSDLQGVSHSGNTIYF	TGTGCCACCAGTGATTTGCAAGGGGTCTCTCACTCTGGAAACACCATATATTTT
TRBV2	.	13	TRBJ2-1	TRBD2	CAGREGSYNEQFF	TGTGCCGGCAGGGAGGGCTCCTACAATGAGCAGTTCTTC
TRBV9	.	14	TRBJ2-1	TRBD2	CASSGSGGAGEQFF	TGTGCCAGCAGCGGTAGCGGGGGGGCAGGTGAGCAGTTCTTC
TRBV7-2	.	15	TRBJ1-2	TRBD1	CASSFSSGTGQGYTF	TGTGCCAGCAGTTTTTCTTCCGGGACAGGGCAAGGCTACACCTTC
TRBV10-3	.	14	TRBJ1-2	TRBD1	CAISDRDRNYGYTF	TGTGCCATCAGCGACCGGGACAGAAACTATGGCTACACCTTC
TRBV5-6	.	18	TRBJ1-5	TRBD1	CASSSGMRTGGSNQPQHF	TGTGCCAGCAGCTCCGGGATGCGGACAGGGGGCAGCAATCAGCCCCAGCATTTT
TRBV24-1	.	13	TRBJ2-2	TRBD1	CATYGTDTGELFF	TGTGCCACCTACGGGACAGACACCGGGGAGCTGTTTTTT
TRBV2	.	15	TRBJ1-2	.	CASSEAGTVNYGYTF	TGTGCCAGCAGTGAAGCTGGGACTGTTAACTATGGCTACACCTTC
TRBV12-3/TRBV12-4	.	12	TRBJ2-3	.	CASSLGLDTQYF	TGTGCCAGCAGTTTAGGACTAGATACGCAGTATTTT
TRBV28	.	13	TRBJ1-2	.	CASRDSAFYGYTF	TGTGCCAGCAGGGACAGTGCATTTTATGGCTACACCTTC
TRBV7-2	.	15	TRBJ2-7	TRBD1	CASSLSDGQAYEQYF	TGTGCCAGCAGCTTAAGTGACGGACAGGCCTACGAGCAGTACTTC
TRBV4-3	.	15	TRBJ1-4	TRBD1	CASSQGQGAPEKLFF	TGCGCCAGCAGCCAAGGACAGGGGGCGCCTGAAAAACTGTTTTTT
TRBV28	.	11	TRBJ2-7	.	CASSQRGEQYF	TGTGCCAGCAGCCAACGGGGGGAGCAGTACTTC
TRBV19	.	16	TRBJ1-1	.	CASKDSPVPVNTEAFF	TGTGCCAGTAAGGACAGTCCTGTCCCCGTGAACACTGAAGCTTTCTTT
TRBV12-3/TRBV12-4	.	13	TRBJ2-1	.	CASSLNQGNEQFF	TGTGCCAGCAGTTTAAACCAGGGTAATGAGCAGTTCTTC
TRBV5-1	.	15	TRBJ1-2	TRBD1	CASSSSTGGYYGYTF	TGCGCCAGCAGCTCCTCGACAGGGGGATACTATGGCTACACCTTC
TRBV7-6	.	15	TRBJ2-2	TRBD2	CASRPTGGAFGELFF	TGTGCCAGCAGGCCCACCGGGGGGGCCTTCGGGGAGCTGTTTTTT
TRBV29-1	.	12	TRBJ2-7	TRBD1	CSATGDKYEQYF	TGCAGCGCAACAGGGGACAAGTACGAGCAGTACTTC
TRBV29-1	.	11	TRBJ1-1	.	CSGLTLGEAFF	TGCAGCGGATTAACTCTCGGGGAAGCTTTCTTT
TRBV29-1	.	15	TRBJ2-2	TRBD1	CSAGQGIRNTGELFF	TGCAGCGCCGGACAGGGGATCCGCAACACCGGGGAGCTGTTTTTT
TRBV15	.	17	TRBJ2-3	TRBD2	CATSRKTSGGNTDTQYF	TGTGCCACCAGCAGAAAGACTAGCGGGGGGAACACAGATACGCAGTATTTT
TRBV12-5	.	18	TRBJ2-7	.	CASGLVLGGGIVPDEQYF	TGTGCTAGTGGTTTGGTACTGGGGGGGGGCATTGTCCCTGACGAGCAGTACTTC
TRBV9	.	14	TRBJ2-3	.	CASSVVPQVDTQYF	TGTGCCAGCAGCGTAGTCCCCCAGGTAGATACGCAGTATTTT
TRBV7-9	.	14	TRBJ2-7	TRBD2	CASSSGLGTYEQYF	TGTGCCAGCAGCTCGGGACTAGGAACGTACGAGCAGTACTTC
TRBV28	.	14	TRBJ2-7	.	CASSLYVTGVEQYF	TGTGCCAGCAGTTTATACGTTACCGGGGTCGAGCAGTACTTC
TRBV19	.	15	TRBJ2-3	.	CASSIDTGGRDTQYF	TGTGCCAGTAGTATAGATACCGGGGGTCGGGATACGCAGTATTTT
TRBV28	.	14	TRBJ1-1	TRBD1	CASSFSYRGTEAFF	TGTGCCAGCAGTTTTTCGTACAGGGGCACTGAAGCTTTCTTT
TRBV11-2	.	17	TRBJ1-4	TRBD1	CASSLLRGRTTNEKLFF	TGTGCCAGCAGCCTCCTCAGGGGGCGGACAACTAATGAAAAACTGTTTTTT
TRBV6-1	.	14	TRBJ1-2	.	CASSEVLGGYGYTF	TGTGCCAGCAGTGAAGTTCTGGGGGGATATGGCTACACCTTC
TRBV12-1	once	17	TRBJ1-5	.	CASNADRGGLSNQPQHF	TGTGCCAGCAACGCTGACAGGGGAGGCCTTAGCAATCAGCCCCAGCATTTT
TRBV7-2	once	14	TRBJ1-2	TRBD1	CASSRTGSTYGYTF	TGTGCCAGCAGCCGGACAGGCTCCACCTATGGCTACACCTTC
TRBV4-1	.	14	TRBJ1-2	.	CASSRPTGNYGYTF	TGCGCCAGCAGCCGACCGACAGGCAACTATGGCTACACCTTC
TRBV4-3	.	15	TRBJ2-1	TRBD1	CASSLEDRVNNEQFF	TGCGCCAGCAGCCTTGAGGACAGGGTCAACAATGAGCAGTTCTTC
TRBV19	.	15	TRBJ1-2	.	CASYSNQGLNYGYTF	TGTGCCAGCTACAGCAACCAGGGCTTGAACTATGGCTACACCTTC
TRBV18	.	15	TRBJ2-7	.	CASSPPGQGHYEQYF	TGTGCCAGCTCACCACCGGGGCAGGGTCACTACGAGCAGTACTTC
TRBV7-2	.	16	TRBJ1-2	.	CASSPLQGFGHYGYTF	TGTGCCAGCAGCCCATTACAGGGTTTTGGCCATTATGGCTACACCTTC
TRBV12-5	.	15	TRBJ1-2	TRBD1	CASGFAQTGGAGYTF	TGTGCTAGTGGTTTCGCGCAGACAGGGGGCGCGGGCTACACCTTC
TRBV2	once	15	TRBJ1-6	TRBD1	CASITDRGGNSPLHF	TGTGCCAGCATCACCGACAGGGGAGGCAATTCACCCCTCCACTTT
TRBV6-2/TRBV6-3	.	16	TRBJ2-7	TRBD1	CASIPTLGQGTYEQYF	TGTGCCAGCATCCCAACCCTGGGACAGGGAACCTACGAGCAGTACTTC
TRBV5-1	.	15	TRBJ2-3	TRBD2	CASRVLAGVTDTQYF	TGCGCCAGCAGGGTACTAGCGGGGGTCACAGATACGCAGTATTTT
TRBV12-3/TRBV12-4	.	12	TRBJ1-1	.	CASSKTGIEAFF	TGTGCCAGCAGTAAAACAGGGATCGAAGCTTTCTTT
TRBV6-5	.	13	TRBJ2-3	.	CASAAGGTDTQYF	TGTGCCAGCGCAGCAGGGGGCACAGATACGCAGTATTTT